A selection of T cell receptor beta chains follows, all from one sample in a study of blood T cells in healthy people across ages. Via MiXCR, TCRdb re-called the 5' RACE reads, giving one row per CDR3 protein. The table shows about 1.8 million distinct CDR3 sequences, with roughly 49% occurring only once. The sequencing input was blood. All receptors come from a woman in her thirties or forties in good health. Both conserved end residues are part of each CDR3. The order of the fields is D gene, V gene, clone size, J gene, CDR3 DNA, CDR3 protein. The D gene is left open where the match is weak. The size field is filled for only some rows; it gives once, few, many or a size class.

>TRBD1|TRBV5-4|-|TRBJ1-2
TGTGCCAGCAGCTTAATTATGGGGACAGGGGAAGATGGCTACACCTTC
CASSLIMGTGEDGYTF
>-|TRBV25-1|-|TRBJ2-2
TGTGCCAGCAGTGTGGTGAACACCGGGGAGCTGTTTTTT
CASSVVNTGELFF
>-|TRBV20-1|few|TRBJ1-4
TGCAGTGCCCGCGGCACACCAGGGCCTGAAAAACTGTTTTTT
CSARGTPGPEKLFF
>TRBD1|TRBV6-2/TRBV6-3|many|TRBJ2-7
TGTGCCAGCAGCGGCCGTATGGACAGGTCCTACGAGCAGTACTTC
CASSGRMDRSYEQYF
>TRBD1|TRBV28|-|TRBJ2-6
TGTGCCAGCAGTTCCCCGGGACAGGGGGCGCGTGGGGCCAACGTCCTGACTTTC
CASSSPGQGARGANVLTF
>TRBD1|TRBV28|-|TRBJ2-4
TGTGCCAGCAGCCAGGACAGGGACAGAGGTCTTGGGCCCCCGGTTCAGTACTTC
CASSQDRDRGLGPPVQYF
>-|TRBV20-1|-|TRBJ2-3
TGCAGTGCTAGACCCGACGGCGAGACAGATACGCAGTATTTT
CSARPDGETDTQYF
>-|TRBV27|-|TRBJ1-4
TGTGCCAGCAGTTCGGGCACCTGGGGGAAACTGTTTTTT
CASSSGTWGKLFF
>TRBD2|TRBV27|-|TRBJ2-5
TGTGCCAGCAGTACCTGGGAGGGAGGGCCCAATGAGCAGTACTTC
CASSTWEGGPNEQYF
>-|TRBV20-1|-|TRBJ2-7
TGCAGTGCTAGAGATGCTACAGGGGGGGAATACGAGCAGTACTTC
CSARDATGGEYEQYF
>-|TRBV20-1|once|TRBJ1-5
TGCAGTGCTAGGGTCCAGGAAAATCAGCCCCAGCATTTT
CSARVQENQPQHF
>TRBD2|TRBV7-2|-|TRBJ2-1
TGTGCCAGCAGCTCCGGTGGACTAGCGGGGGGGACTAATGAGCAGTTCTTC
CASSSGGLAGGTNEQFF
>-|TRBV12-3/TRBV12-4|-|TRBJ2-1
TGTGCCAGCAGCCAACGACTATCGGACAGAAACTCCTACAATGAGCAGTTCTTC
CASSQRLSDRNSYNEQFF
>-|TRBV15|many|TRBJ2-5
TGTGCCACCACCCACGGAACCGAAGAGACCCAGTACTTC
CATTHGTEETQYF
>-|TRBV11-2|-|TRBJ2-1
TGTGCCAGCAGCTTAGATGGAAGCTGGAGGGTTCTGGGAAATGAGCAGTTCTTC
CASSLDGSWRVLGNEQFF
>TRBD2|TRBV6-2/TRBV6-3|-|TRBJ2-1
TGTGCCAGCAGTTACGATCTAGCGGGGGGGCTGGGGTCCTACAATGAGCAGTTCTTC
CASSYDLAGGLGSYNEQFF
>-|TRBV5-6|-|TRBJ2-5
TGTGCCAGCAGCACCCGGACCATCAAAGAGACCCAGTACTTC
CASSTRTIKETQYF
>-|TRBV27|few|TRBJ2-5
TGTGCCAGCAGTCCCCTAGCCGGGAGCGAGACCCAGTACTTC
CASSPLAGSETQYF
>-|TRBV20-1|-|TRBJ1-2
TGCAGTGCAACCCCGGGGGTACTATTTGGCTACACCTTC
CSATPGVLFGYTF